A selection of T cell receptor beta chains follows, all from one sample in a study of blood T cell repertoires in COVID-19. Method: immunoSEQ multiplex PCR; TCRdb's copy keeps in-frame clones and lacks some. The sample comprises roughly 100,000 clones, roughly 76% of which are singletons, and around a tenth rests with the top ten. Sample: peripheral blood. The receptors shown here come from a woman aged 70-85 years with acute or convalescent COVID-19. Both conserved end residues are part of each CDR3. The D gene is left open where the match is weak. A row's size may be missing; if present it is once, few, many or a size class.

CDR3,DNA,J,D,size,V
CASSLYLTSGNTIYF,TGTGCCAGCAGTTTATACTTAACCTCTGGAAACACCATATATTTT,TRBJ1-3,-,-,TRBV28
CSVEDPSRVPYGYTF,TGCAGCGTTGAAGATCCCAGCAGGGTGCCATATGGCTACACCTTC,TRBJ1-2,-,few,TRBV29-1
CASSQSGQGDGYTF,TGTGCCAGCAGCCAATCGGGACAGGGGGATGGCTACACCTTC,TRBJ1-2,TRBD1,-,TRBV4-2
CASGRGLAGGNEQFF,TGTGCTAGTGGGCGGGGGCTAGCGGGAGGCAATGAGCAGTTCTTC,TRBJ2-1,TRBD2,-,TRBV12-5
CASSPMGSPWGYTF,TGTGCCAGCAGCCCGATGGGCAGCCCCTGGGGCTACACCTTC,TRBJ1-2,-,-,TRBV13
CASKWRLAGGNEQFF,TGTGCCAGCAAGTGGCGGCTAGCGGGGGGTAATGAGCAGTTCTTC,TRBJ2-1,TRBD2,-,TRBV2
CASRRMRLLPKRGTEAFF,TGTGCCAGCAGACGGATGAGACTGCTCCCAAAGCGGGGCACTGAAGCTTTCTTT,TRBJ1-1,-,few,TRBV28
CASSLGTGINYEEQYF,TGCGCCAGCAGCTTAGGCACAGGGATTAACTACGAAGAGCAGTACTTC,TRBJ2-7,-,-,TRBV5-1
CASSPTGGARVGNTIYF,TGTGCCAGCAGCCCCACAGGGGGCGCGAGGGTTGGAAACACCATATATTTT,TRBJ1-3,TRBD1,-,TRBV3-1/TRBV3-2
CASSLGAVPLQEQFF,TGTGCCAGCAGCTTAGGAGCGGTTCCCTTGCAGGAGCAGTTCTTC,TRBJ2-1,-,-,TRBV11-3